One TCR beta chain is described in this entry. This receptor's antigen is unknown. Base qualities are missing; no much larger clone stands one base away. For sequencing of the TCRbeta CDR3 region, genomic DNA was extracted from the sorted cells. The immunoSEQ Assay was used to sequence the TCRbeta CDR3 regions. What TCRdb holds here is the immuneACCESS table cut down to in-frame rearrangements. Part of the clones is not present; checked against another copy, under half of the missing clones reflect an unresolved V gene, and the others are unexplained. The table for this sample lists about 120,000 clones; roughly 89% of them were counted only once. The ten largest clones add up to about 0.3% of the sample. The CDR3 measures 13 amino acids from cysteine to phenylalanine. Only CDR3 DNA is held: 39 bases, read in frame from base 1. The junction shows trimming of 7 bases on V and 2 bases on J, plus 12 bases between the germline ends. The germline V gene (reference sequence) supplies CDR1 LNHDA and CDR2 SQIVND.

The data were taken from a study of OX40 agonist ivuxolimab in advanced cancers. Regarding the study in general: Ivuxolimab, which targeted the costimulatory receptor OX40 (CD134), was an agonistic, fully human IgG2 monoclonal antibody. Intravenous ivuxolimab was administered to patients every 2 weeks at six dose levels: 0.01, 0.1, 0.3, 1.5, 3 and 10 mg/kg. Of the roughly 52 dose-escalation patients, hepatocellular carcinoma was present in approximately 20, melanoma in approximately 15, renal cell carcinoma in 9 and head and neck cancer in 9. The dose-escalation cohort was about 86% male with a mean age of about 60 years, ranging from about 20 to 80. Prior anti-PD-1, anti-PD-L1 or anti-CTLA-4 therapy was permitted, and checkpoint inhibitors had been received by approximately 39% of dose-escalation patients. Partial responses occurred in three dose-escalation patients, of whom one had hepatocellular carcinoma and two had cutaneous melanoma. Peripheral TCRbeta sequencing aimed to test whether ivuxolimab altered TCR sequence diversity and caused clonal T-cell expansion. The paper covers the monotherapy dose-escalation part of the phase I ivuxolimab trial, which included N ≈ 50 patients. Results the study describes overall, beyond this receptor: In the 0.1-3.0 mg/kg groups, partial responders were among the patients with the lowest normalized peripheral clonal expansion, particularly in CD8+ T cells. After ivuxolimab, more expanded clones were found on average in CD8+ T cells than in CD4+ T cells. Which antigens the clonally expanded peripheral T cells were specific for was not determined. Clonal expansion of both CD4+ and CD8+ blood T cells was observed from baseline to week 6 at doses 0.1 to 3.0 mg/kg. Low levels of normalized T-cell clonal expansion were also seen in some patients who did not respond.

The trial excluded patients who had a history of autoimmune disease or were on systemic immunosuppression. Peripheral blood for TCR sequencing was drawn from every dose cohort at baseline, at cycle 4 day 1 and at cycle 7 day 1. The samples were drawn from a first-in-human, open-label, multicenter phase I dose-escalation trial of ivuxolimab. Adults with locally advanced or metastatic melanoma, renal cell carcinoma, hepatocellular carcinoma or head and neck squamous cell carcinoma were enrolled in the trial. Before TCR sequencing, CD4+ T cells and CD8+ T cells from peripheral blood were sorted into separate populations.

The specimen comprised CD4+ or CD8+ T cells sorted from blood, sampled in a trial of the OX40 agonist ivuxolimab. The sequence was obtained from an adult with an advanced solid tumor such as melanoma, head and neck, liver or kidney cancer. Recombination linked TRBV19 to TRBJ2-7; the D call is tentative, TRBD1 or TRBD2, as each matches 5 bases. The base sequence is TGTGCCAGTACCCCAGGGACCCCCTACGAGCAGTACTTC. Translated, this gives CASTPGTPYEQYF.